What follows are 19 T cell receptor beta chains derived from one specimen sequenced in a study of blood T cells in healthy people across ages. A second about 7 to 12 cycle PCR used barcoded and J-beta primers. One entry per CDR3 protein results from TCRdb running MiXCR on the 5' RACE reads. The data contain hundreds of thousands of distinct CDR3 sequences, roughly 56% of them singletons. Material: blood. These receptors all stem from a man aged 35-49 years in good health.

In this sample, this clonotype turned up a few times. CDR3 loop: CSAKAGVHLNNEQFF. CDR3 in DNA: TGCAGTGCTAAGGCGGGAGTACATTTAAACAATGAGCAGTTCTTC. The chain couples TRBV20-1 to TRBJ2-1, with 7 bases lining up with TRBD2. V shed 4 bases and J 5 bases; nucleotides not matched to a gene: 11. Germline V lookup: CDR1 DFQATT, CDR2 SNEGSKA (reference sequence). This CDR3 contains 15 residues.

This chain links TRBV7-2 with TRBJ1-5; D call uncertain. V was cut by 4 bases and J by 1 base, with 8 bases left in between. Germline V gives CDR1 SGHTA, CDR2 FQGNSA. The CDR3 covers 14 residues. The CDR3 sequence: CASSSFGSNQPQHF. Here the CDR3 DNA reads TGTGCCAGCAGCTCGTTCGGGAGCAATCAGCCCCAGCATTTT.

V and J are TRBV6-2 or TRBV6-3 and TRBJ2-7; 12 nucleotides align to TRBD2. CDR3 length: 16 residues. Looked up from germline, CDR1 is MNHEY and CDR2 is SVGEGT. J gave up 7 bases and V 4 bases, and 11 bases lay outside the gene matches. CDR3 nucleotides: TGTGCCAGCAGTTTGGGACTAGCGGGCGGCCTGAATGAGCAGTACTTC. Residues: CASSLGLAGGLNEQYF.

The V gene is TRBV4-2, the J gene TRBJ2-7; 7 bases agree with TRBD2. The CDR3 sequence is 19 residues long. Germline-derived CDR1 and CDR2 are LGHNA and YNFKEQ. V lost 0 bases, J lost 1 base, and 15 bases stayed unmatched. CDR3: CASSQDRWAASGFSYEQYF. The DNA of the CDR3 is TGTGCCAGCAGCCAAGATAGATGGGCCGCTAGCGGCTTTTCCTACGAGCAGTACTTC.

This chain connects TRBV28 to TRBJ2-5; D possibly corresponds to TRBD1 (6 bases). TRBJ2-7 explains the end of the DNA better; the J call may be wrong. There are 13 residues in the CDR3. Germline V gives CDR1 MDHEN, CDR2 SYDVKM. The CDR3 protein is CASSRQAYYEQYF. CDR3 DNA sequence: TGTGCCAGCAGCCGACAGGCCTACTACGAGCAGTACTTC.

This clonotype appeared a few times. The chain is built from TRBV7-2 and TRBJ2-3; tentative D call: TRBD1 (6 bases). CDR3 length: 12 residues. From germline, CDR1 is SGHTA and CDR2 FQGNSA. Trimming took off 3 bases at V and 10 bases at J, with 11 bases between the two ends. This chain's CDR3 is CASSLSDRPQYF. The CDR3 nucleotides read TGTGCCAGCAGCTTGAGTGACAGGCCGCAGTATTTT.

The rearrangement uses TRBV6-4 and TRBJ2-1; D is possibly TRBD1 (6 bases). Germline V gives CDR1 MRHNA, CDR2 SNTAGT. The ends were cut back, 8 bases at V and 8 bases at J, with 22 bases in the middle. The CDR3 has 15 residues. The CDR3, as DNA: TGTGCCAGCGGCGAACCGGGACAACCGGCCCATGAGCAGTTCTTC. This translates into CASGEPGQPAHEQFF.

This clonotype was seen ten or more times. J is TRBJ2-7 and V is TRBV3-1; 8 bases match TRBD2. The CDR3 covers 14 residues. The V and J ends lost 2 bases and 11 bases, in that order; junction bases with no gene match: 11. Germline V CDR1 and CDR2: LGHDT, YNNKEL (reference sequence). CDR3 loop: CASSQTSGSTSEYF. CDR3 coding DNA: TGTGCCAGCAGCCAAACCAGCGGGAGCACTTCGGAGTACTTC.

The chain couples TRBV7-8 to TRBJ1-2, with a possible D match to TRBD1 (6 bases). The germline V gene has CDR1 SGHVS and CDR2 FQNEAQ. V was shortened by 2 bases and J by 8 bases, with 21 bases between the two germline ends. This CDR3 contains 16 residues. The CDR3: CASSLRVAGESSGYTF. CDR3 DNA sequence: TGTGCCAGCAGCTTACGAGTAGCAGGGGAGAGTTCCGGCTACACCTTC. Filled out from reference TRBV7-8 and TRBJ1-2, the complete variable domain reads GAGVSQSPRYKVAKRGQDVALRCDPISGHVSLFWYQQALGQGPEFLTYFQNEAQLDKSGLPSDRFFAERPEGSVSTLKIQRTQQEDSAVYLCASSLRVAGESSGYTFGSGTRLTVV.

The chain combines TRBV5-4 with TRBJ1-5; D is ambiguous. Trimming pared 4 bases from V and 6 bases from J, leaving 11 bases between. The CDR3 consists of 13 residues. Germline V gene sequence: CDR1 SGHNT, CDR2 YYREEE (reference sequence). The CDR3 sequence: CASSIASAQPQHF. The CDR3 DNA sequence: TGTGCCAGCAGCATCGCTTCCGCTCAGCCCCAGCATTTT.

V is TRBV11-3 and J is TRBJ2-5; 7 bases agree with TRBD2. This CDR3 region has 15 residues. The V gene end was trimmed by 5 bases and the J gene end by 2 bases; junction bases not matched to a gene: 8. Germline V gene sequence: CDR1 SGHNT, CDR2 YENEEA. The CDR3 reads CASSLSGPTQETQYF. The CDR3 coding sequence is TGTGCCAGCAGCCTTAGCGGGCCTACACAAGAGACCCAGTACTTC.

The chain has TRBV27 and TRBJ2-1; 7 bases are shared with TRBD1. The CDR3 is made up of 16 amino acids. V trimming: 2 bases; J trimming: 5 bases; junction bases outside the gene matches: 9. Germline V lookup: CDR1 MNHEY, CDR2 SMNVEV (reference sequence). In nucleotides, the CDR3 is TGTGCCAGCAGTTTACTTTGGGACAGTCAAGACAATGAGCAGTTCTTC. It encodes CASSLLWDSQDNEQFF.

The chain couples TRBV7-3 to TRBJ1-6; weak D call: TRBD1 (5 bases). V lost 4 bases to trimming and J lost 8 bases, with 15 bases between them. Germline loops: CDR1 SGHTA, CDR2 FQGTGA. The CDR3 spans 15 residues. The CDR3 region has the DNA TGTGCCAGCAGCTCCTCCGGGGGGGAGGATTCACCCCTCCACTTT. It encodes CASSSSGGEDSPLHF.

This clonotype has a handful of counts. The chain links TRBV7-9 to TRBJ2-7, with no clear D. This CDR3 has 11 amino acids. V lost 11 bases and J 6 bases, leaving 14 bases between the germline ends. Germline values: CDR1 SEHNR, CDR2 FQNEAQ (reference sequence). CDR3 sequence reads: CAFRATGEQYF. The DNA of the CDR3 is TGTGCCTTCCGGGCCACTGGCGAGCAGTACTTC.

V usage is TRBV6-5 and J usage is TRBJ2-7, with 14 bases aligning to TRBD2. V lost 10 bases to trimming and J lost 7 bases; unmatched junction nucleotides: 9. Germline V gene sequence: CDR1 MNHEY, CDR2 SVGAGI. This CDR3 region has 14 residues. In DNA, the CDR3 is TGTGCCATTGGACTAGCGGGAGGTCCCGATGAGCAGTACTTC. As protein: CAIGLAGGPDEQYF.

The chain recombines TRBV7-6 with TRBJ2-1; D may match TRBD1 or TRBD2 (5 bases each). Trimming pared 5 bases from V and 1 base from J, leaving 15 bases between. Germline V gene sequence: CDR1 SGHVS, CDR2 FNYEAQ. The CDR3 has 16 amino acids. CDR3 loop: CASSPAGTASYNEQFF. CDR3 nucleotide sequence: TGTGCCAGCAGCCCCGCCGGGACGGCGTCCTACAATGAGCAGTTCTTC.

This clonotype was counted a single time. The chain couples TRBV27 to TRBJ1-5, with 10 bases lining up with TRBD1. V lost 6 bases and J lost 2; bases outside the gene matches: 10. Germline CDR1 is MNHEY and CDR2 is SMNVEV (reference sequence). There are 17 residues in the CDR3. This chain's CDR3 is CASRPGQGSFGNQPQHF. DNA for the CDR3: TGTGCCAGCAGGCCGGGACAGGGGTCGTTTGGCAATCAGCCCCAGCATTTT.

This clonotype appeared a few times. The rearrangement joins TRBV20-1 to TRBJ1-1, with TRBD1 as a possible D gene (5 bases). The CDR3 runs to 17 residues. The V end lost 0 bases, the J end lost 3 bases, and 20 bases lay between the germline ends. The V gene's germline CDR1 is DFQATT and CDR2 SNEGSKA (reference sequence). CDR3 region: CSARDGVKGGGYTEAFF. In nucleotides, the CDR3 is TGCAGTGCTAGAGATGGGGTCAAGGGTGGGGGATACACTGAAGCTTTCTTT.

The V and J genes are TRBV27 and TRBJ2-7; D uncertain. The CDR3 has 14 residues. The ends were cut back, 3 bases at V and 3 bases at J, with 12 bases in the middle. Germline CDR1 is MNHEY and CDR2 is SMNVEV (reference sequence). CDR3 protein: CASSFGRLNYEQYF. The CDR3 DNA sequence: TGTGCCAGCAGTTTTGGAAGGTTGAACTACGAGCAGTACTTC.